This T cell receptor (beta chain) was captured in a study of shared clonotypes between healthy human individuals. General observations from the study: Non-shared clonotypes had lower generation probabilities than those shared by all four donors. Roughly 4.6% of naive CD4 clonotypes were common to four donors.

Authors' data handling: Junction-only immunoSEQ data arrived without quality scores, meaning filtering differed. Only in-frame clones appear in the TCRdb table, and some are missing; sequencing was by immunoSEQ multiplex PCR. V, J and clone size reflect that table, while D and trimming were determined from the DNA. The sample carries around 1,900,000 clones, just over 90% recorded once. As to this clone: The antigen is not known.

Cells designated naive CD8 were CD45RO-negative and were positively selected for CCR7, with terminally differentiated effector memory CD45RA+ cells excluded. This CDR3 comprises 14 residues. Germline V gene lookup returns CDR1 KGHSH and CDR2 LQKENI. The V gene end was trimmed by 0 bases and the J gene end by 4 bases; junction bases not matched to a gene: 0. V usage is TRBV18 and J usage is TRBJ2-1; 7 bases match TRBD1. What was sequenced was naive CD8+ T cells from PBMCs. This TCR derives from a man aged 18 to 30 in good health. Some clones in this sample may be carry-over from other donors' samples. CDR3 amino acids: CASSPPGQYNEQFF. The CDR3 region has the DNA TGTGCCAGCTCACCACCGGGACAGTACAATGAGCAGTTCTTC. Together with reference TRBV18 and TRBJ2-1, the CDR3 gives the full variable domain: NAGVMQNPRHLVRRRGQEARLRCSPMKGHSHVYWYRQLPEEGLKFMVYLQKENIIDESGMPKERFSAEFPKEGPSILRIQQVVRGDSAAYFCASSPPGQYNEQFFGPGTRLTVL.